A single TCR beta chain is shown here with its context. These data are taken from a study of blood T cell repertoires in COVID-19. Overall study context: Material from acute and convalescent COVID-19 was sourced from the United States, Italy and Spain. Sources were T cells, B-cell-depleted T cells, or PBMCs; the material itself was cDNA or gDNA.

In the authors' workflow: Estimates of nucleated cell counts were drawn from the amplification of reference gene primers. TCRdb keeps only in-frame clones here, not all; method: immunoSEQ multiplex PCR. The DNA was the basis for D and trimming; V, J and clone size are from that table. The sample yields approximately 90,000 clones, roughly 87% seen once. From germline, CDR1 is SGHRS and CDR2 YFSETQ. The CDR3 spans 14 residues. V lost 0 bases and J 5 bases, leaving 12 bases between the germline ends. This TCR was recovered from an elderly woman with acute or convalescent COVID-19. The sequenced sample consisted of peripheral blood. The V gene is TRBV5-1, the J gene TRBJ2-7; possibly TRBD2 for D (5 bases). CDR3 coding DNA: TGCGCCAGCAGCTTGGGGAGGCCGAACGACGAGCAGTACTTC. Amino acids: CASSLGRPNDEQYF.